Listed below are T cell receptor beta chains from one sample, sequenced in a study of CD8 T cells in Susac syndrome. In TCRdb, the immunoSEQ multiplex PCR reads were re-called with MiXCR into one record per CDR3 protein. The table includes 130,000 to 150,000 distinct CDR3 sequences, approximately 95% detected once. Sequencing was performed on CD8+ T cells from PBMCs. Receptor source: a human donor in good health. Each CDR3 is given with its conserved first and last residue. The D gene is left open where the match is weak. Only part of the rows carry a size: once, few, many, or a class if the clone is expanded.

d_call clone_size j_call v_call cdr3_nt cdr3_aa
NA NA TRBJ2-1 TRBV27 TGTGCCAGCAGTTTCGACAGGATGTACAATGAGCAGTTCTTC CASSFDRMYNEQFF
TRBD2 NA TRBJ2-1 TRBV9 TGTGCCAGCAGCGTAGTTGGGACTAGCGGACACTACAATGAGCAGTTCTTC CASSVVGTSGHYNEQFF
NA NA TRBJ2-3 TRBV4-3 TGCGCCAGCAGCCAAGATGGTAGCGGATTTTACACAGATACGCAGTATTTT CASSQDGSGFYTDTQYF
TRBD2 NA TRBJ2-1 TRBV28 TGTGCCAGCAGGGTAGCGGGAGCTGGGAATGAGCAGTTCTTC CASRVAGAGNEQFF
TRBD1 NA TRBJ2-5 TRBV12-3/TRBV12-4 TGTGCCAGCAGTACTCCGGGACAGGGAAGAGAGACCCAGTACTTC CASSTPGQGRETQYF
NA NA TRBJ1-2 TRBV7-9 TGTGCCAGCAGCACCGGGGGTGGGGGAATCTATGGCTACACCTTC CASSTGGGGIYGYTF
TRBD2 NA TRBJ2-3 TRBV3-1 TGTGCCAGCAGCCAAGGGTCTAGCGGGAGGGCCAGGGGTGCCGATACGCAGTATTTT CASSQGSSGRARGADTQYF
NA NA TRBJ2-5 TRBV29-1 TGCAGCGTTGAAGATCGAGTGGGTGGAGACCAGTACTTC CSVEDRVGGDQYF
NA NA TRBJ2-5 TRBV15 TGTGCCACCAGCAGAGAAGGGACGGCGCAAGAGACCCAGTACTTC CATSREGTAQETQYF
NA few TRBJ2-7 TRBV6-5 TGTGCCAGCAGTTATGCGTACGAGCAGTACTTC CASSYAYEQYF
NA NA TRBJ1-5 TRBV7-2 TGTGCCAGCAGCTTTCGGGACGGGCTGTGGCCCCAGCATTTT CASSFRDGLWPQHF
TRBD1 few TRBJ2-7 TRBV30 TGTGCCTGGAACCCAACAGGGGGCTACGAGCAGTACTTC CAWNPTGGYEQYF
NA NA TRBJ1-1 TRBV28 TGTGCCAGCAGTTTGCAAGATATTAACACTGAAGCTTTCTTT CASSLQDINTEAFF
TRBD2 NA TRBJ2-7 TRBV20-1 TGCAGTGCTAGGACTAGCGGGAGGACCGCATTCTACGAGCAGTACTTC CSARTSGRTAFYEQYF
TRBD1 NA TRBJ1-4 TRBV9 TGTGCCAGCAGCTTTCGACAGGGGGCGCGGGAAAAACTGTTTTTT CASSFRQGAREKLFF
NA NA TRBJ2-5 TRBV7-6 TGTGCCAGCAGCTTATTTCGCGGGGAGGAGACCCAGTACTTC CASSLFRGEETQYF
NA NA TRBJ1-5 TRBV19 TGTGCCAGTAGCGCTGTCGCCTATCAGCCCCAGCATTTT CASSAVAYQPQHF
NA NA TRBJ2-7 TRBV7-6 TGTGCCAGCAGCTTAGGGACAGAAGGAGTCTCAAAGGCCTACGAGCAGTACTTC CASSLGTEGVSKAYEQYF
NA NA TRBJ2-3 TRBV20-1 TGCAGTGCTGGCGGGATGGAATCTAGCACAGATACGCAGTATTTT CSAGGMESSTDTQYF
TRBD2 NA TRBJ2-1 TRBV20-1 TGCAGTGCGCCTATAGCGGGACCCTACAATGAGCAGTTCTTC CSAPIAGPYNEQFF
TRBD2 NA TRBJ2-7 TRBV5-6 TGTGCCAGCAGCTTGTGGGGGGGCTACGAGCAGTACTTC CASSLWGGYEQYF
TRBD1 NA TRBJ2-7 TRBV2 TGTGCCAGCAGGGGGACAGGGGGAATTGGGCCCGCTGGGGGCGAGCAGTACTTC CASRGTGGIGPAGGEQYF
TRBD2 NA TRBJ2-5 TRBV28 TGTGCCGTACACAGGACTAGCGGGAGGCAAGAGACCCAGTACTTC CAVHRTSGRQETQYF
NA NA TRBJ1-2 TRBV20-1 TGCAGTGCTACGGAGGGGGGCTATGGCTACACCTTC CSATEGGYGYTF
TRBD1 NA TRBJ2-7 TRBV6-5 TGTGCCAGCAGGTGGACAGGCTCCTACGAGCAGTACTTC CASRWTGSYEQYF
NA NA TRBJ2-1 TRBV27 TGTGCCAGCAGTTTATTACTCCGACTAGGAACTTACAATGAGCAGTTCTTC CASSLLLRLGTYNEQFF
NA NA TRBJ2-1 TRBV28 TGTGCCAGCAGTTTACAACGCAATGAGCAGTTCTTC CASSLQRNEQFF
NA NA TRBJ2-7 TRBV20-1 TGCAGTGCTGACCGGGATACAAGCTCCTACGAGCAGTACTTC CSADRDTSSYEQYF
NA NA TRBJ2-2 TRBV29-1 TGCAGCGTCGCACTGACAAACACCGGGGAGCTGTTTTTT CSVALTNTGELFF
TRBD1 NA TRBJ2-1 TRBV9 TGTGCCAGCAGCGGCACCGGGACAGGGTCGGGTGAGCAGTTCTTC CASSGTGTGSGEQFF
NA NA TRBJ1-2 TRBV5-6 TGTGCCAGCAGCTCAGGGCTAACTGGCTACACCTTC CASSSGLTGYTF
NA NA TRBJ2-5 TRBV9 TGTGCCAGCAGCGGACAGTTTATCCCAGAGACCCAGTACTTC CASSGQFIPETQYF
NA NA TRBJ1-1 TRBV9 TGTGCCAGCAGCGTTGACCCGGGAGAGGACACTGAAGCTTTCTTT CASSVDPGEDTEAFF
TRBD1 NA TRBJ2-7 TRBV12-3/TRBV12-4 TGTGCCAGCAGTTGGTTGACAGGGTCGAGCGACGAGCAGTACTTC CASSWLTGSSDEQYF
TRBD2 NA TRBJ2-1 TRBV20-1 TGCAGTCCTACTAGCGGGAGGGCCGATGAGCAGTTCTTC CSPTSGRADEQFF
NA once TRBJ1-5 TRBV27 TGTGCCAGCAGTTTGGGGATGCAGGGTCAGCCCCAGCATTTT CASSLGMQGQPQHF
NA NA TRBJ2-7 TRBV4-2 TGTGCCAGCAGCCAAGAGGACAGAGCCTACGAGCAGTACTTC CASSQEDRAYEQYF
NA NA TRBJ1-5 TRBV27 TGTGCCAGCAGTCTTACAGGGTATAGCAATCAGCCCCAGCATTTT CASSLTGYSNQPQHF
NA NA TRBJ2-7 TRBV28 TGTGCCAGCAGTTTGGAGGGGCGAACCTACGAGCAGTACTTC CASSLEGRTYEQYF
TRBD2 NA TRBJ2-1 TRBV29-1 TGCAGCGTTGGGTACTGGGGACTAGCGGGGTCCTACAATGAGCAGTTCTTC CSVGYWGLAGSYNEQFF
NA NA TRBJ2-1 TRBV2 TGTGCCAGCCCGGGGGTGGGAATCACGGGTGGTGAGCAGTTCTTC CASPGVGITGGEQFF
NA NA TRBJ2-7 TRBV28 TGTGCCAGCAGTAACCGACAGGGGGCGAAGATAGCGGGAGGGGCCGAGCAGTACTTC CASSNRQGAKIAGGAEQYF
TRBD2 NA TRBJ2-7 TRBV5-1 TGCGCCAGCAGCTTGGGATGGTCAGCGGGATCCTACGAGCAGTACTTC CASSLGWSAGSYEQYF
NA few TRBJ1-1 TRBV12-3/TRBV12-4 TGTGCCAGCAGTTTGGAGGGGACTGAAGCTTTCTTT CASSLEGTEAFF
NA NA TRBJ2-7 TRBV4-3 TGCGCCAGCAGCCAATACAGATATAATTACGAGCAGTACTTC CASSQYRYNYEQYF
TRBD1 once TRBJ2-3 TRBV9 TGTGCCAGCAGCGGGGACAGTGGCACAGATACGCAGTATTTT CASSGDSGTDTQYF
TRBD2 NA TRBJ2-1 TRBV27 TGTGCCAGCAGCTTTTCTAGCGGCAATGAGCAGTTCTTC CASSFSSGNEQFF
NA NA TRBJ1-2 TRBV25-1 TGTGCCACCCACGGGGGGTACAGAGGCTACACCTTC CATHGGYRGYTF